This T cell receptor (beta chain) was identified in a study of CD8 T cells in Susac syndrome. Looked up from germline, CDR1 is SGHRS and CDR2 is YFSETQ. V was pared by 3 bases and J by 6 bases, with 11 bases of the junction left unmatched. The length of the CDR3 is 17 residues. The T cells that were sequenced for TCR beta were CD8+ and CD4+ cells from blood. The authors reverse transcribed about 0.5 to 1 ug RNA with random hexamers. The CDR3 of TCR beta was amplified by immunoSEQ multiplex PCR across 54 Vbeta and 13 Jbeta. TCRdb re-analysed the immunoSEQ multiplex PCR reads in MiXCR, keeping a single row per CDR3 protein. The sample contains around 160,000 distinct CDR3 sequences, approximately 92% of which appear only once.

This sequence was found in a human donor in good health. The V gene is TRBV5-1, the J gene TRBJ2-2; 10 positions agree with TRBD2. Sequenced input: CD4+ T cells from PBMCs. The CDR3 nucleotides read TGCGCCAGCAGCTCGGCCAGCGGGGGGGCCGTCGCCGGGGAGCTGTTTTTT. Protein sequence: CASSSASGGAVAGELFF.